The text below deals with one T cell receptor (beta chain). It has no known antigen specificity. Base qualities are not at hand, and no much larger clone is one base apart. The trial excluded patients who had a history of autoimmune disease or who were on systemic immunosuppression. In every dose cohort, peripheral blood was drawn for TCR sequencing at baseline, cycle 4 day 1, and cycle 7 day 1. Samples were obtained from an open-label, multicenter, first-in-human phase I dose-escalation trial of ivuxolimab. Adults with locally advanced or metastatic melanoma, renal cell carcinoma, hepatocellular carcinoma or head and neck squamous cell carcinoma were enrolled in the trial. CD4+ and CD8+ T cells were sorted separately from peripheral blood before TCR sequencing. Genomic DNA was extracted from sorted cells for sequencing of the TCRbeta CDR3 region. The immunoSEQ Assay was used for sequencing of TCRbeta CDR3 regions. Imported from immuneACCESS, the table was reduced by TCRdb to in-frame sequences with V and J called. These copies leave out some clones; in studies compared against another copy, an unresolved V gene accounts for under half, and the cause of the remainder is not known. The sample table contains roughly 70,000 clones; only one count was recorded for about 80% of them. More than 2% of the sample is taken by the ten largest.

The CDR3 measures 15 amino acids from cysteine to phenylalanine. CDR3 DNA is the only sequence kept; it has 45 bases, read in frame from the first base. CDR1 and CDR2 are drawn from the germline V gene: SGHDT, YYEEEE. V is clipped by 0 bases and J by 0 bases, and the sequence between their germline boundaries is 10 bases long. This entry belongs to a study of OX40 agonist ivuxolimab in advanced cancers. In the study overall: The costimulatory receptor OX40 (CD134) was targeted by ivuxolimab, a fully human IgG2 agonistic monoclonal antibody. Intravenous ivuxolimab was administered to patients every 2 weeks at six dose levels: 0.01, 0.1, 0.3, 1.5, 3 and 10 mg/kg. Among the approximately 50 dose-escalation patients, 19 had hepatocellular carcinoma, some 15 melanoma, 9 renal cell carcinoma and 9 head and neck cancer. The dose-escalation cohort was about 83% male with a mean age of around 62 years, ranging from about 23 to 85. Patients were allowed to have had prior anti-PD-1, anti-PD-L1 or anti-CTLA-4 therapy, and 40% of the dose-escalation patients had previously received checkpoint inhibitors. Partial responses occurred in three dose-escalation patients, of whom one had hepatocellular carcinoma and two had cutaneous melanoma. Peripheral TCRbeta sequencing aimed to test whether ivuxolimab altered TCR sequence diversity and caused clonal T-cell expansion. The paper covers the monotherapy dose-escalation part of the phase I ivuxolimab trial, which included N = 52 patients. Here is what the overall study found, with its caveats: The antigen specificity of the clonally expanded peripheral T cells was not determined. At doses from 0.1 to 3.0 mg/kg, clonal expansion was seen in both CD4+ and CD8+ blood T cells between baseline and week 6. In partial responders in the 0.1-3.0 mg/kg groups, normalized peripheral clonal expansion was found to be among the lowest, especially among CD8+ T cells. Low levels of normalized T-cell clonal expansion were also seen in some patients who did not respond. After ivuxolimab, expanded clones were on average more numerous among CD8+ T cells than among CD4+ T cells.

The chain is encoded by TRBV5-6 joined to TRBJ2-7; the D call could be TRBD1 or TRBD2, with each sharing 5 bases. The sequenced sample was CD4+ or CD8+ T cells sorted from blood, obtained in a trial of the OX40 agonist ivuxolimab. The sequence was obtained from an adult with an advanced solid tumor such as melanoma, head and neck, liver or kidney cancer. CDR3 protein: CASSLAGTASYEQYF. The sequence in DNA is TGTGCCAGCAGCTTGGCGGGGACGGCCTCCTACGAGCAGTACTTC.